These 21 T cell receptor beta chains originate from one sample sequenced in a study of blood T cell repertoires in COVID-19. Method: immunoSEQ multiplex PCR; TCRdb's copy keeps in-frame clones and lacks some. In the table there are just over 650,000 clones, more than 80% of which are singletons. The sample comprised peripheral blood. The receptor source for this set is a woman under 30 with acute or convalescent COVID-19.

The chain employs TRBV19 and TRBJ1-2; TRBD1 aligns across 7 bases. Germline trimming cut 6 bases from V and 4 bases from J; bases unmatched to any gene: 11. The CDR3 length is 15 residues. Looked up from germline, CDR1 is LNHDA and CDR2 is SQIVND (reference sequence). The CDR3: CASRPPEQGTYGYTF. In DNA form, the CDR3 reads TGTGCCAGTAGACCACCGGAACAGGGGACCTATGGCTACACCTTC.

The chain uses TRBV7-2 and TRBJ2-3; 16 bases align to TRBD2. The J segment lost 3 bases and the V segment lost 5 bases, leaving 5 bases of the junction unmatched. Germline V CDR1 and CDR2: SGHTA, FQGNSA. The CDR3 runs 17 residues. CDR3 in amino acids: CASSPGLAGGLTDTQYF. For the CDR3, the DNA is TGTGCCAGCAGCCCGGGACTAGCGGGGGGGCTAACAGATACGCAGTATTTT.

The chain combines TRBV4-1 with TRBJ2-2; 7 bases fit TRBD1. In germline, CDR1 is MGHRA, CDR2 YSYEKL. The V gene end was trimmed by 7 bases and the J gene end by 3 bases; junction bases not matched to a gene: 2. The CDR3 is 13 amino acids. The CDR3 DNA follows: TGCGCCAGCACAGGACAGGACACCGGGGAGCTGTTTTTT. Its translation is CASTGQDTGELFF.

The chain couples TRBV30 to TRBJ1-4; D is perhaps TRBD1 (6 bases). The CDR3 is 13 residues long. Germline V gene lookup returns CDR1 GTSNPN and CDR2 SVGIG (reference sequence). Trimming stripped 3 bases from V and 6 bases from J, with 11 bases between. CDR3 protein: CAWSGQHHEKLFF. CDR3 bases: TGTGCCTGGAGCGGACAGCACCATGAAAAACTGTTTTTT.

The CDR3 spells CASTTGANEKLFF. The CDR3 nucleotides are TGTGCCAGTACGACAGGTGCTAATGAAAAACTGTTTTTT. The chain combines TRBV19 with TRBJ1-4; tentative D call: TRBD1 (6 bases). Germline loops: CDR1 LNHDA, CDR2 SQIVND (reference sequence). This CDR3 is built from 13 residues. Trimming removed 7 bases from V and 3 bases from J, with 9 bases in between.

The gene calls are TRBV4-1 and TRBJ2-7, with 8 positions matching TRBD1. The V gene's germline CDR1 is MGHRA and CDR2 YSYEKL. V shed 3 bases, J shed 0 bases, and the junction held 7 bases outside the gene matches. The CDR3 has 16 residues. DNA of the CDR3: TGCGCCAGCAGCCAGGGAGGACAGGGAAGCTCCTACGAGCAGTACTTC. Translation: CASSQGGQGSSYEQYF.

This clone has only one observation. This chain uses TRBV2 with TRBJ1-2; unclear D gene. V shed 7 bases and J shed 3 bases, with 15 bases lying between them. Germline CDR1 SNHLY, CDR2 FYNNEI. CDR3 length: 14 amino acids. CDR3 protein: CASIGGIADYGYTF. CDR3 coding DNA: TGTGCCAGCATCGGCGGCATAGCGGACTATGGCTACACCTTC.

The chain links TRBV6-5 to TRBJ2-7, with 10 bases identical to TRBD2. Germline CDR1 is MNHEY and CDR2 is SVGAGI. The CDR3 is 13 amino acids. V trimming: 6 bases; J trimming: 3 bases; junction bases outside the gene matches: 2. The CDR3 protein is CASRASGGYEQYF. In DNA form, the CDR3 reads TGTGCCAGCAGGGCTAGCGGGGGCTACGAGCAGTACTTC.

This rearrangement joins TRBV21-1 to TRBJ2-7; the table's D call TRBD2 went unverified against the DNA. TRBV21-1 is a pseudogene segment. CDR3 size: 15 residues. In nucleotides, the CDR3 is TGTGCCAGCAGTCGGACTAGCGGGGGGGCTGGGGAGCAGTACTTC. The encoded protein is CASSRTSGGAGEQYF.

The chain links TRBV27 to TRBJ1-1; 7 nucleotides match TRBD1. Germline V gene lookup returns CDR1 MNHEY and CDR2 SMNVEV (reference sequence). The CDR3 length is 14 residues. The V gene end was trimmed by 2 bases and the J gene end by 5 bases; junction bases not matched to a gene: 5. For the CDR3, the DNA is TGTGCCAGCAGTTTAACCTCAGGGGGAACTGAAGCTTTCTTT. Translating gives CASSLTSGGTEAFF.

V usage is TRBV18 and J usage is TRBJ1-3; the match to TRBD1 covers 10 bases. The CDR3 runs 18 residues. Looked up from germline, CDR1 is KGHSH and CDR2 is LQKENI. V lost 1 base to trimming and J lost 0 bases; unmatched junction nucleotides: 6. For the CDR3, the DNA is TGTGCCAGCTCACCACTGGACAGGGGGTCTGTCTCTGGAAACACCATATATTTT. Residues: CASSPLDRGSVSGNTIYF.

The chain is built from TRBV29-1 and TRBJ1-3; tentative D call: TRBD1 (5 bases). Germline CDR1 reads SQVTM; CDR2 reads ANQGSEA. Trimming took 4 bases from V and 0 from J, leaving 13 bases between them. This CDR3 contains 15 residues. CDR3: CSVAGLSHSGNTIYF. The CDR3 DNA sequence: TGCAGCGTTGCGGGACTCTCCCACTCTGGAAACACCATATATTTT.

The chain employs TRBV19 and TRBJ2-7; 10 positions agree with TRBD2. The CDR3 is 14 residues long. Trimming at V came to 6 bases and at J to 3 bases, leaving 5 bases not matched to a gene. Germline V CDR1 and CDR2: LNHDA, SQIVND (reference sequence). CDR3 coding DNA: TGTGCCAGTAGCGCTAGCGGGGGTGGCTACGAGCAGTACTTC. Encoded protein: CASSASGGGYEQYF.

The chain couples TRBV9 to TRBJ1-1; 7 bases agree with TRBD1. V lost 5 bases, J lost 5 bases, and 18 bases stayed unmatched. From germline, CDR1 is SGDLS and CDR2 YYNGEE. The CDR3 is 17 amino acids. CDR3 DNA sequence: TGTGCCAGCAGGCCCAGCCCTAACTCAGGCAGGGGGACTGAAGCTTTCTTT. Its translation: CASRPSPNSGRGTEAFF.

The chain carries TRBV30 and TRBJ1-2, with D perhaps matching TRBD1 (5 bases). Germline CDR1 reads GTSNPN; CDR2 reads SVGIG (reference sequence). This CDR3 comprises 12 residues. Trimming pared 3 bases from V and 5 bases from J, leaving 10 bases between. CDR3 amino acids: CAWRREGYGYTF. In nucleotides, the CDR3 is TGTGCCTGGAGAAGGGAGGGGTATGGCTACACCTTC. Variable domain in full (rest from reference TRBV30 and TRBJ1-2): SQTIHQWPATLVQPVGSPLSLECTVEGTSNPNLYWYRQAAGRGLQLLFYSVGIGQISSEVPQNLSASRPQDRQFILSSKKLLLSDSGFYLCAWRREGYGYTFGSGTRLTVV.

The chain couples TRBV19 to TRBJ2-7; TRBD1 matches at 9 bases. Germline CDR1 is LNHDA and CDR2 is SQIVND (reference sequence). J lost 3 bases, V lost 1 base, and 4 bases had no gene match. This CDR3 has 15 residues. CDR3 amino acids: CASSIGTGVGYEQYF. CDR3 in DNA: TGTGCCAGTAGTATAGGGACAGGGGTCGGCTACGAGCAGTACTTC.

Regarding this clone: This sample also contains other DNA sequences that code for the same CDR3. The CDR3 sequence: CASSEGLNYGYTF. The CDR3 bases are TGTGCCAGCAGTGAAGGGCTTAACTATGGCTACACCTTC. The gene calls are TRBV6-1 and TRBJ1-2; D call uncertain. Deletions cut 1 base from V and 1 base from J, with 4 bases between. Per the germline V gene, CDR1 is MNHNS and CDR2 is SASEGT. The CDR3 consists of 13 residues.

V usage is TRBV25-1 and J usage is TRBJ1-4, with D hard to call. Trimming removed 1 base at V and 0 bases at J, with 15 bases between. The CDR3 covers 18 residues. Germline CDR1 and CDR2: MGHDK and SYGVNS. CDR3 DNA sequence: TGTGCCAGCAGTGAATCTTCGACAATTCCGGCAACTAATGAAAAACTGTTTTTT. Its translation is CASSESSTIPATNEKLFF.

This chain connects TRBV13 to TRBJ1-1; 8 bases are shared with TRBD1. The CDR3 is 14 amino acids. Germline lookup yields CDR1 PRHDT and CDR2 FYEKMQ (reference sequence). Trimming removed 6 bases from V and 5 bases from J; junction bases left unmatched: 8. In DNA form, the CDR3 reads TGTGCCAGCAGAAACCAGGGGGCTAATACTGAAGCTTTCTTT. Its protein is CASRNQGANTEAFF.

This chain connects TRBV11-2 to TRBJ1-1; TRBD1 aligns across 9 bases. The CDR3 totals 16 residues. CDR1 and CDR2 from the germline V gene are SGHAT and FQNNGV. The J segment lost 4 bases and the V segment lost 5 bases, leaving 11 bases of the junction unmatched. The DNA for the CDR3 is TGTGCCAGCAGCCGCATTACAGGGGGCACGGGCACTGAAGCTTTCTTT. Amino acids: CASSRITGGTGTEAFF.

V is TRBV9 and J is TRBJ1-6, with 8 bases fitting TRBD1. The germline V gene has CDR1 SGDLS and CDR2 YYNGEE. The CDR3 is 15 residues long. Trimming took 3 bases from V and 9 from J; bases not matched to a gene: 8. The CDR3, as DNA: TGTGCCAGCAGCGCCACGACAGGGGTGGGTTCACCCCTCCACTTT. Encoded protein: CASSATTGVGSPLHF.